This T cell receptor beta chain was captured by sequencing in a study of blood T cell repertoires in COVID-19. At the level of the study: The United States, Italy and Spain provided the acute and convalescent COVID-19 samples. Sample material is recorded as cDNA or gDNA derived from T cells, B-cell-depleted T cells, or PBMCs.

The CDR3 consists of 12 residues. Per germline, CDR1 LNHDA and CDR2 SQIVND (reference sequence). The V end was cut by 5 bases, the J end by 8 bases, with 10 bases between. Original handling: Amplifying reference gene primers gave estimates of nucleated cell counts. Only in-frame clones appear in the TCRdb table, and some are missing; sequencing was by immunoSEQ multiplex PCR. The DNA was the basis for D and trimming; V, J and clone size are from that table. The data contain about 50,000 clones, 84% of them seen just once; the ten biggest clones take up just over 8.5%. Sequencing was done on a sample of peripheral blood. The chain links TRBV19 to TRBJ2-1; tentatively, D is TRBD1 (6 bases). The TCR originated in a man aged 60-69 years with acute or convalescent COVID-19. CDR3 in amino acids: CASSLRGDEQFF. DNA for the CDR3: TGTGCCAGTAGTCTCAGGGGTGATGAGCAGTTCTTC. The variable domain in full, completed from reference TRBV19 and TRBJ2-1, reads DGGITQSPKYLFRKEGQNVTLSCEQNLNHDAMYWYRQDPGQGLRLIYYSQIVNDFQKGDIAEGYSVSREKKESFPLTVTSAQKNPTAFYLCASSLRGDEQFFGPGTRLTVL.